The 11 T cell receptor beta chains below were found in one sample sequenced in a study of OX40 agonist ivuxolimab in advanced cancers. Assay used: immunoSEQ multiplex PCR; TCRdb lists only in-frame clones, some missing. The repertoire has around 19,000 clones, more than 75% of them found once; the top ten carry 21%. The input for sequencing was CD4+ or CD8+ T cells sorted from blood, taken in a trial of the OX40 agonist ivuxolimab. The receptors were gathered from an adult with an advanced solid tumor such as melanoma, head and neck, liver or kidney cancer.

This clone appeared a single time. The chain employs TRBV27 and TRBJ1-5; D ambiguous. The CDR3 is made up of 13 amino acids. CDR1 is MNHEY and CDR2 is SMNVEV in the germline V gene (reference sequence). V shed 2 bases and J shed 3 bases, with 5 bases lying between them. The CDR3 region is CASSLTFNQPQHF. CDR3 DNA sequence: TGTGCCAGCAGTTTAACCTTCAATCAGCCCCAGCATTTT.

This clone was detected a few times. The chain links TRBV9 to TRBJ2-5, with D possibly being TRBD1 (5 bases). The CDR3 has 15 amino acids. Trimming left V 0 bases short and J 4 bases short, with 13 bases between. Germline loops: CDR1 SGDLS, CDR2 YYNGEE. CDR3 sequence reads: CASSVGGTHGETQYF. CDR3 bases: TGTGCCAGCAGCGTAGGGGGCACCCACGGAGAGACCCAGTACTTC.

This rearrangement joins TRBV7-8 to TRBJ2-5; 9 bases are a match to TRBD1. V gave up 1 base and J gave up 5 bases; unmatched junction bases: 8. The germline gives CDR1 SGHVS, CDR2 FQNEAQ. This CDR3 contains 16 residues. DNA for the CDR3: TGTGCCAGCAGCTTAGTAGTGACAGGGGGTTGGGAGACCCAGTACTTC. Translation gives CASSLVVTGGWETQYF.

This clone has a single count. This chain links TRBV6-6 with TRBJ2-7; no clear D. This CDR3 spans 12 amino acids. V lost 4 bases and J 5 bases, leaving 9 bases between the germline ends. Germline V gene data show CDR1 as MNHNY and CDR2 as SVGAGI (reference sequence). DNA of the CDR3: TGTGCCAGCAGTTTCGGACCTCACGAGCAGTACTTC. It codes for CASSFGPHEQYF.

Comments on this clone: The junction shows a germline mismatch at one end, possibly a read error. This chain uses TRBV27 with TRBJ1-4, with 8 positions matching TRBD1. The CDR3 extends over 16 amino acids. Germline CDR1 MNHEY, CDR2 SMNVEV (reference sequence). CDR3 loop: CAGRSGQGFTNEKLFF. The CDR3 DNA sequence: TGTGCCGGCAGATCAGGACAGGGTTTCACTAATGAAAAACTGTTTTTT.

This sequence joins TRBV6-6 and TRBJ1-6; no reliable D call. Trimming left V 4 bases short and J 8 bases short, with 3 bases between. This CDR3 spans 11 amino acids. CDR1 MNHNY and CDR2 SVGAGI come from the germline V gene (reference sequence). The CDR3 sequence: CASSLDSPLHF. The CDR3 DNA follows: TGTGCCAGCAGTTTGGATTCACCCCTCCACTTT.

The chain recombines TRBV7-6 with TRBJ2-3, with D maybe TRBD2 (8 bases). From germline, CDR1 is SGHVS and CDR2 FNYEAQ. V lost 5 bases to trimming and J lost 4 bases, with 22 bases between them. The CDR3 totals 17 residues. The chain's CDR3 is CASSRREGAQVPDTQYF. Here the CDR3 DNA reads TGTGCCAGCAGCCGTCGGGAGGGGGCGCAAGTCCCAGATACGCAGTATTTT. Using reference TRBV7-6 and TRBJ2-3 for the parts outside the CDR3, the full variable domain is GAGVSQSPRYKVTKRGQDVALRCDPISGHVSLYWYRQALGQGPEFLTYFNYEAQQDKSGLPNDRFSAERPEGSISTLTIQRTEQRDSAMYRCASSRREGAQVPDTQYFGPGTRLTVL.

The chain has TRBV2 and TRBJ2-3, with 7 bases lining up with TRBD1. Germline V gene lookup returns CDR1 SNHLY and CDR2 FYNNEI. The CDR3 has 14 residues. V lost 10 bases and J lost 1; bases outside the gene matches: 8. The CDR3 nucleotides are TGTGCCAATCCTCGGGACAGTCGCACAGATACGCAGTATTTT. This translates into CANPRDSRTDTQYF. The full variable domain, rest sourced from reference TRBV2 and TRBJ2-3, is EPEVTQTPSHQVTQMGQEVILRCVPISNHLYFYWYRQILGQKVEFLVSFYNNEISEKSEIFDDQFSVERPDGSNFTLKIRSTKLEDSAMYFCANPRDSRTDTQYFGPGTRLTVL.

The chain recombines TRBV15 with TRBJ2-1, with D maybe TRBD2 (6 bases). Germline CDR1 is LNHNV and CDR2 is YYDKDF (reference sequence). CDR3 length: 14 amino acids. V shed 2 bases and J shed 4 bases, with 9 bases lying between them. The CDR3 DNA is TGTGCCACCAGCAGACCGACTAGTTACAATGAGCAGTTCTTC. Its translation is CATSRPTSYNEQFF.

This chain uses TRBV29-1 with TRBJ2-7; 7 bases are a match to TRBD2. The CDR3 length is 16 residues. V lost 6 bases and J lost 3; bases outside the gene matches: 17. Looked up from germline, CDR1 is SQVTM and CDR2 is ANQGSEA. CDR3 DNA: TGCAGCGTGGGAGGGGTATGGACACGCTTAGGCTACGAGCAGTACTTC. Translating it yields CSVGGVWTRLGYEQYF.

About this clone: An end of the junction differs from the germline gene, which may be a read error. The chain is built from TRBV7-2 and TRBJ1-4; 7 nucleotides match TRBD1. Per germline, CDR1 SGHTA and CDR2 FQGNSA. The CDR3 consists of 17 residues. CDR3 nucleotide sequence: TGTGCCAGCAGTTTAGGACAGGTCCGGCCAACTAATGAAAAACTGTTTTTT. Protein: CASSLGQVRPTNEKLFF.